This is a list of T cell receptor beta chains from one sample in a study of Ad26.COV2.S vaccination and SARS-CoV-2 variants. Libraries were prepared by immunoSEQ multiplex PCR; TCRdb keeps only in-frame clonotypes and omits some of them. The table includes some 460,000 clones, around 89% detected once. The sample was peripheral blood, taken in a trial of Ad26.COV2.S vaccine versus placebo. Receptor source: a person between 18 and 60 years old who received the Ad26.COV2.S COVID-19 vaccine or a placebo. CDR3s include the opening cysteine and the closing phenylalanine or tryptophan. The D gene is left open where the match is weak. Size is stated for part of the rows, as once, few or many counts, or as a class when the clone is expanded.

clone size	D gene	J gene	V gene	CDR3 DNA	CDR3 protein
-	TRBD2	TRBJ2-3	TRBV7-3	TGTGCCAGCAGCGAGCTAGCGGGGTACAGCACAGATACGCAGTATTTT	CASSELAGYSTDTQYF
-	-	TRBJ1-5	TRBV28	TGTGCCAGCAGTTCACAGGCCCTCGGTCAGCCCCAGCATTTT	CASSSQALGQPQHF
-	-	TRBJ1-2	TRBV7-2	TGTGCCAGCAGCTCCCAGGGTGTAGATGGCTACACCTTC	CASSSQGVDGYTF
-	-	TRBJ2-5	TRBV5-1	TGCGCCAGCAGCTTGGGGACTGCGTGGGGCCAAGAGACCCAGTACTTC	CASSLGTAWGQETQYF
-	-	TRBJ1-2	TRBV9	TGTGCCAGCAGCGCCGGGGGAGGAGGCTACACCTTC	CASSAGGGGYTF
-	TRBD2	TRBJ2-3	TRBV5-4	TGTGCCAGCAGCTTGTTCGGGAGGGCCTCAGATACGCAGTATTTT	CASSLFGRASDTQYF
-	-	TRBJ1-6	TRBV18	TGTGCCAGCTCCCGGGACGGGGAGAATTCACCCCTCCACTTT	CASSRDGENSPLHF
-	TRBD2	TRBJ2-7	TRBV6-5	TGTGCCAGCAGTCCTAGCGGGTACTACGAGCAGTACTTC	CASSPSGYYEQYF
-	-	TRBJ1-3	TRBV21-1	-	CASSKVGPGNTIYF
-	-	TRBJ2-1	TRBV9	TGTGCCAGCAGCGCAACTAGAGCGGTAAGCTCCTACAATGAGCAGTTCTTC	CASSATRAVSSYNEQFF
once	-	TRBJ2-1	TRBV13	TGTGCCAGCAGCTTAGGGGGTAGCGATCCCCTTGGTTCCTACAATGAGCAGTTCTTC	CASSLGGSDPLGSYNEQFF
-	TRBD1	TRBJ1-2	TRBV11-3	TGTGCCCGGGACAGGGGAATCTATGGCTACACCTTC	CARDRGIYGYTF
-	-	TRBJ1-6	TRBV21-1	TGTGCCAGCCCAAGCACCACGGGGAAAAATAATTCACCCCTCCACTTT	CASPSTTGKNNSPLHF
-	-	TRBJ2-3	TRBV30	TGTGCCTGGAGCTCGAGGGGACACCTACTTTCAGATACGCAGTATTTT	CAWSSRGHLLSDTQYF
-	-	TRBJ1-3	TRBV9	TGTGCCAGCAGCGTTAGCAGGGCCCTCTCTGGAAACACCATATATTTT	CASSVSRALSGNTIYF
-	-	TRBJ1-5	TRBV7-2	TGTGCCAGCAGCCCGGGATATAGCAATCAGCCCCAGCATTTT	CASSPGYSNQPQHF
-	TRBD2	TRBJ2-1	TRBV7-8	TGTGCCAGCAGCTTGGTACTAGCGGGGTACAATGAGCAGTTCTTC	CASSLVLAGYNEQFF
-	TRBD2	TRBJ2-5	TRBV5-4	TGTGCCAGCAGGATGGGGGGACTAGCGGAAGAGACCCAGTACTTC	CASRMGGLAEETQYF
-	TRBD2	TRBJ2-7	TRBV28	TGTGCCAGCAGTTTTGGCGGGAGACCCTACGAGCAGTACTTC	CASSFGGRPYEQYF
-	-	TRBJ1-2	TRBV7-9	TGTGCCAGCAGCTCACAGGGCCCACTCATCTATGGCTACACCTTC	CASSSQGPLIYGYTF
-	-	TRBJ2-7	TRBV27	TGTGCCAGCAGTTTATCGGCAGGGATGGGCGAGCAGTACTTC	CASSLSAGMGEQYF
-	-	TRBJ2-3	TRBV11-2	TGTGCCAGCAGCGCGACAGATACGCAGTATTTT	CASSATDTQYF
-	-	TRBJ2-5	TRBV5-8	TGTGCCAGCAGCTTGGGTATCAGGGAACAAGAGACCCAGTACTTC	CASSLGIREQETQYF
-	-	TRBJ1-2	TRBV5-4	TGTGCCAGCAGCTTCGTTGACAGGCGACAGAGGTACACCTTC	CASSFVDRRQRYTF
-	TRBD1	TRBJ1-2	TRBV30	TGTGCCTGGATTAGTCGGACAGGACCCGACCGCTATGGCTACACCTTC	CAWISRTGPDRYGYTF
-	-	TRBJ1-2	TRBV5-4	TGTGCCACGAGGGCAGGGCCCATCTATGGCTACACCTTC	CATRAGPIYGYTF
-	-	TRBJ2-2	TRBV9	TGTGCCAGCAGCGTAAAACCAGGGCGGAACACCGGGGAGCTGTTTTTT	CASSVKPGRNTGELFF
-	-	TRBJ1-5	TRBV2	TGTGCCAGCAGCGCCAACAGGGAGAATTGGCAGCCCCAGCATTTT	CASSANRENWQPQHF
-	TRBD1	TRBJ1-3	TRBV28	TGTGCCAGCAGCCCCCCGGGACAGAAAGGAAACACCATATATTTT	CASSPPGQKGNTIYF
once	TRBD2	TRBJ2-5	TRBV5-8	TGTGCCAGCAGCCAAGGGACTAGCGCCCAAGAGACCCAGTACTTC	CASSQGTSAQETQYF
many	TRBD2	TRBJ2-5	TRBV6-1	TGTGCCAGCAGTGAATCCGGGGGAGGGCCTGAGACCCAGTACTTC	CASSESGGGPETQYF
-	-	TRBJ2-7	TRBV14	TGTGCCAGCAGCACCGGGACCCTCACCGGGCAGTACTTC	CASSTGTLTGQYF
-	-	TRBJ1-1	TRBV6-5	TGTGCCAGCTCCTCGAGGGTAAACACTGAAGCTTTCTTT	CASSSRVNTEAFF
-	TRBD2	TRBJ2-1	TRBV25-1	TGTGCCAGCAGTGCCTCGCGGGAGGGCTTTTATGAGCAGTTCTTC	CASSASREGFYEQFF
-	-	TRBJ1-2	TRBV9	TGTGCCAGCAGCCGGGAAACTAACTATGGCTACACCTTC	CASSRETNYGYTF
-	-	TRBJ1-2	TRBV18	TGTGCCAGCTCACCGGCAGGGGAAAGCTATGGCTACACCTTC	CASSPAGESYGYTF
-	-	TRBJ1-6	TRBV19	TGTGCCAGTAGTATCCGACAGGCGGGGGATTCACCCCTCCACTTT	CASSIRQAGDSPLHF
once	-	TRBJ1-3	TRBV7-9	TGTGCCAGCAGCTTACGGGGCTCTGGAAACACCATATATTTT	CASSLRGSGNTIYF
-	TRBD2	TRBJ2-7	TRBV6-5	TGTGCCAGCACTAATTCGGGAGGGCCCTACGAGCAGTACTTC	CASTNSGGPYEQYF
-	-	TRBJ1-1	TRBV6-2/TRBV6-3	TGTGCCAGCAGCTCCCGTAGAGGTGACACTGAAGCTTTCTTT	CASSSRRGDTEAFF
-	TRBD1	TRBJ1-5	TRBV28	TGTGCCAGCAGTATAACAGGGGCCAGCAATCAGCCCCAGCATTTT	CASSITGASNQPQHF
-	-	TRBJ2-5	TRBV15	TGTGCCACCAGCAGAGATGTAGGGCAAGAGACCCAGTACTTC	CATSRDVGQETQYF
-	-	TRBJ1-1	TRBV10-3	TGTGCCATCAACTCGGGCCGGGCTGAGACTGAAGCTTTCTTT	CAINSGRAETEAFF
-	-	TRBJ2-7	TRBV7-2	TGTGCCAGCAGCTTAGTAGGACCAATATCCTACGAGCAGTACTTC	CASSLVGPISYEQYF
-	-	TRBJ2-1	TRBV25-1	TGTGCCAGCAGTGAATCCATGAGGGGAGTCTACAATGAGCAGTTCTTC	CASSESMRGVYNEQFF
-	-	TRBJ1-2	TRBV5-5	TGTGCCAGCAGCTTGGGACCAGGAGCTAACTATGGCTACACCTTC	CASSLGPGANYGYTF
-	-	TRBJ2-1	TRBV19	TGTGCCAGTAGTATAGGCGTCAATGAGCAGTTCTTC	CASSIGVNEQFF
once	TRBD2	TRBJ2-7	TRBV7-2	TGTGCCAGCAGCTCACCGGGACTAGCGGGAGGCGGCGAGCAGTACTTC	CASSSPGLAGGGEQYF
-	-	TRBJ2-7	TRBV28	TGTGCCAGCAGCTACCGGGACTACGAGCAGTACTTC	CASSYRDYEQYF
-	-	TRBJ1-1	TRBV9	TGTGCCAGCAGTAACCCCAGGGCGGGAGATAACACTGAAGCTTTCTTT	CASSNPRAGDNTEAFF
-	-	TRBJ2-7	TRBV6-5	TGTGCCAGCAGTAGTAGGGGGGTCTTGGGTGAGCAGTACTTC	CASSSRGVLGEQYF
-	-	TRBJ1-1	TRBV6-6	TGTGCCAGCAGCCGTATGATGGGCACTGAAGCTTTCTTT	CASSRMMGTEAFF
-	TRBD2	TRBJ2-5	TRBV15	TGTGCCACCAGCAGAGATTGGACTAGCGGGAGCAAGGAGACCCAGTACTTC	CATSRDWTSGSKETQYF
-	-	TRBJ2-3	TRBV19	TGTGCCAGTAGTATAGATCCGGGAGCCACAGATACGCAGTATTTT	CASSIDPGATDTQYF
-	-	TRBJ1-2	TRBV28	TGTGCCAGCAGTTTAGCTGGTTCTAACTATGGCTACACCTTC	CASSLAGSNYGYTF
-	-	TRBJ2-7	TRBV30	TGTGCCTGGAGTGTACTAGCCGCAAGGGCCTACGAGCAGTACTTC	CAWSVLAARAYEQYF
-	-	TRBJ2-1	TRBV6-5	TGTGCCAGCAGTTACCCTCCCGGGGGCAATGAGCAGTTCTTC	CASSYPPGGNEQFF
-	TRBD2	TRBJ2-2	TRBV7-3	TGTGCCAGCAGTTTGCGGGAGTCCTTCCGCGGGAACACCGGGGAGCTGTTTTTT	CASSLRESFRGNTGELFF
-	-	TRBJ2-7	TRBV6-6	TGTGCCAGCAGTTACTCCGGACGGCAGACTTACGAGCAGTACTTC	CASSYSGRQTYEQYF
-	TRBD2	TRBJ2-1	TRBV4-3	TGCGCCAGCAGCCAAGCCGCGGGACTAGCTGGTAATGAGCAGTTCTTC	CASSQAAGLAGNEQFF